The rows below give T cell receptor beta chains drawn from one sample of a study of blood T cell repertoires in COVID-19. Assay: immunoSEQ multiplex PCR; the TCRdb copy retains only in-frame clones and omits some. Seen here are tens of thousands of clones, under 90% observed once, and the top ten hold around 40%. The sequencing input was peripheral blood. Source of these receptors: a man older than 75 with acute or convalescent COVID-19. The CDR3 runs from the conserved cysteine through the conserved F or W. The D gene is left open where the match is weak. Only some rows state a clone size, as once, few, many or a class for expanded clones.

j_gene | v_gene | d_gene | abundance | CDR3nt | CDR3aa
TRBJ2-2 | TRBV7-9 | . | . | TGTGCCAGCAGCTTAGTGCCTAGTATCCCCGGGGAGCTGTTTTTT | CASSLVPSIPGELFF
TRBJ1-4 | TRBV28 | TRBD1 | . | TGTGCCAGCAGTTGGGACAGGGGGCTAGCTAATGAAAAACTGTTTTTT | CASSWDRGLANEKLFF
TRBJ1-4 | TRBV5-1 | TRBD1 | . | TGCGCCAGCAGCCCCAACGTCCAGGGGGCGGGTGAAAAACTGTTTTTT | CASSPNVQGAGEKLFF
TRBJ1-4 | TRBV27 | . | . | TGTGCCAGCAGCATCCTACAGGGAGCCACTCAAAAACTGTTTTTT | CASSILQGATQKLFF
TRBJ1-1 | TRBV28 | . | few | TGTGCCAGCAGCCAGGACAGAGAAGCTTTCTTT | CASSQDREAFF
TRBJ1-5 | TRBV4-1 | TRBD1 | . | TGCGCCAGCAGCCATGCACAGGGGGCCTATCAGCCCCAGCATTTT | CASSHAQGAYQPQHF
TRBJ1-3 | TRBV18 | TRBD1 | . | TGTGCCAGTAGCGGGACAGTCTCTGGAAACACCATATATTTT | CASSGTVSGNTIYF
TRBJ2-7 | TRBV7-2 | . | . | TGTGCCAGCAGGCTTGGTGGTAGTTCCTACGAGCAGTACTTC | CASRLGGSSYEQYF
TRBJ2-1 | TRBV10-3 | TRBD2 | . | TGTGCCATCAGTAAACTAGCGGGAGAGACCAATGAGCAGTTCTTC | CAISKLAGETNEQFF
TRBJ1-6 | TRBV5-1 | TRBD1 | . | TGCGCCAGCAGCTCATCCGGGACAGATTCACCCCTCCACTTT | CASSSSGTDSPLHF
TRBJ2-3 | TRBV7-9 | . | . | TGTGCCAGCAGCTCCCCTGAGGATACGCAGTATTTT | CASSSPEDTQYF
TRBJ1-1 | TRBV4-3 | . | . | TGCGCCAGCAGCCTTATGGGGGGGCGGATCACTGAAGCTTTCTTT | CASSLMGGRITEAFF
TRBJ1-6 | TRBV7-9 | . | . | TGTGCCAGCAGCTTAGCACAGGGACGCTCACCCCTCCACTTT | CASSLAQGRSPLHF
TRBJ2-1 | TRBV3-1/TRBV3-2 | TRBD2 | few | TGTGCCAGCAAAACCGGGACTAGCGGGTACAATGAGCAGTTCTTC | CASKTGTSGYNEQFF
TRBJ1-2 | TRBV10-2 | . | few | TGCGCCAGCAGTGAGTACGTCAGGGCGGAGGGCTACACCTTC | CASSEYVRAEGYTF
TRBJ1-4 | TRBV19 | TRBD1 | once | TGTGCCAGTAGCGTCGTGGGACAGGGGGGCGGAAAACTGTTTTTT | CASSVVGQGGGKLFF
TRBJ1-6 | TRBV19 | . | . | TGTGCCAGTAGCCTTCCCCGACAGCGCGGGGTTTCACCCCTCCACTTT | CASSLPRQRGVSPLHF
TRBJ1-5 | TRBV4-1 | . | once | TGCGCCAGCAGCCAAGGGCAGGTCAATAGCAATCAGCCCCAGCATTTT | CASSQGQVNSNQPQHF
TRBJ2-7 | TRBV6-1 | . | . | TGTGCCAGCAGTGATTTTACCCCACCCCAGATGCAGTACTTC | CASSDFTPPQMQYF
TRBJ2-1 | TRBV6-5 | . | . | TGTGCCAGCAGTTACTCGCACAGCTCCTACAATGAGCAGTTCTTC | CASSYSHSSYNEQFF